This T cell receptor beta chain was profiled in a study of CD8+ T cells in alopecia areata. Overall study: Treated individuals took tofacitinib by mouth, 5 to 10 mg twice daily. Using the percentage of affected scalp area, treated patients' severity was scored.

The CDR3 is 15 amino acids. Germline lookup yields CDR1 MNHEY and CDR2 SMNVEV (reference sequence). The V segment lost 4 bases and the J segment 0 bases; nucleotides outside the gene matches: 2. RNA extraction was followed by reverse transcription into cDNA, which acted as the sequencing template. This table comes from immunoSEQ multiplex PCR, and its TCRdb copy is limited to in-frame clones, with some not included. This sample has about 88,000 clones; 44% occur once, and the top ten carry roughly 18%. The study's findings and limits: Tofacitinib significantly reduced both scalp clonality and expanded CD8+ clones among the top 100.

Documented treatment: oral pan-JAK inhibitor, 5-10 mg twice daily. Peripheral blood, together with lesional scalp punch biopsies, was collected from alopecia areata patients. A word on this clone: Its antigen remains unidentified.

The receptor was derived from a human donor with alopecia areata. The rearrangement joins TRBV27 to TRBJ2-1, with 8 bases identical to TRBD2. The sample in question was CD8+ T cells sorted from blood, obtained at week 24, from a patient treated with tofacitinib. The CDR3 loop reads CASSWLAGSYNEQFF. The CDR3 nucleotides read TGTGCCAGCAGTTGGCTAGCGGGCTCCTACAATGAGCAGTTCTTC.